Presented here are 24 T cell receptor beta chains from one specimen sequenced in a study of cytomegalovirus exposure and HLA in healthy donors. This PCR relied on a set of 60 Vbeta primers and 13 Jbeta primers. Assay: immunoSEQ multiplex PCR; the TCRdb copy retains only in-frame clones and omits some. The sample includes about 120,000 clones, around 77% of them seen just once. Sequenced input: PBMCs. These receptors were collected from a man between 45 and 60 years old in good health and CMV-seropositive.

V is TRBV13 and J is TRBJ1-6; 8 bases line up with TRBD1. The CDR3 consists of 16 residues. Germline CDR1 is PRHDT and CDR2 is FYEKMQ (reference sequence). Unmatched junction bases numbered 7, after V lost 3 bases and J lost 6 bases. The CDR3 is CASSFDRGPINSPLHF. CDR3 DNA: TGTGCCAGCAGCTTCGACAGGGGTCCTATTAATTCACCCCTCCACTTT.

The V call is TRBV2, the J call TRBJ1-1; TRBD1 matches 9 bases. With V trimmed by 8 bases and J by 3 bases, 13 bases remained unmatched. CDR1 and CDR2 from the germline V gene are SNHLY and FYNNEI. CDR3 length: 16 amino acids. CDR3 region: CASLSGQGLVHTEAFF. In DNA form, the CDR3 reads TGTGCCAGCCTTAGTGGACAGGGGCTTGTGCACACTGAAGCTTTCTTT.

DNA of the CDR3: TGTGCCAGCAGTATTCTGAGGTGGACTGAAGCTTTCTTT. Amino acids: CASSILRWTEAFF. This chain joins TRBV28 and TRBJ1-1, with D unresolved. The CDR3 runs to 13 residues. Germline-derived CDR1 and CDR2 are MDHEN and SYDVKM. Trimming left V 5 bases short and J 5 bases short, with 12 bases between.

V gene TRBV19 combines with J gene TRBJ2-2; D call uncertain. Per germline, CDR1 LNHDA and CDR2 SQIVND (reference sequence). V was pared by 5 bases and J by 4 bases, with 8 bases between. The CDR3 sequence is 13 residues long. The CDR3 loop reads CASSPPGTGELFF. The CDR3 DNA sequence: TGTGCCAGTAGTCCCCCGGGCACCGGGGAGCTGTTTTTT.

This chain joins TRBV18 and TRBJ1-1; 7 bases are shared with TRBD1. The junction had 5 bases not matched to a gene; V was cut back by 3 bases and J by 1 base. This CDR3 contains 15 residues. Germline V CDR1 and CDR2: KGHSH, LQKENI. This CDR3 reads CASSPNRDRNTEAFF. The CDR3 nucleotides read TGTGCCAGCTCACCCAACCGGGACAGGAACACTGAAGCTTTCTTT. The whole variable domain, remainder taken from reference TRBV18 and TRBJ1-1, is NAGVMQNPRHLVRRRGQEARLRCSPMKGHSHVYWYRQLPEEGLKFMVYLQKENIIDESGMPKERFSAEFPKEGPSILRIQQVVRGDSAAYFCASSPNRDRNTEAFFGQGTRLTVV.

The CDR3 here is CAWSVRVTEAFF. The DNA of the CDR3 is TGTGCCTGGAGTGTACGAGTCACTGAAGCTTTCTTT. This sequence joins TRBV30 and TRBJ1-1; D gene unclear. Between the trimmed V and J ends, which lost 0 bases and 4 bases, there was a span of 6 bases. Germline assignment: CDR1 GTSNPN and CDR2 SVGIG (reference sequence). The length of the CDR3 is 12 residues.

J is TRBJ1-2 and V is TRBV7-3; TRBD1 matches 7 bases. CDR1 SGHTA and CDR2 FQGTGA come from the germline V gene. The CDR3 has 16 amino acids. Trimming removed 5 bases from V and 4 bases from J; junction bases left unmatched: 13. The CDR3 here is CASSPGGPDSRYGYTF. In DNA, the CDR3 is TGTGCCAGCAGCCCAGGGGGGCCGGATAGCCGCTATGGCTACACCTTC.

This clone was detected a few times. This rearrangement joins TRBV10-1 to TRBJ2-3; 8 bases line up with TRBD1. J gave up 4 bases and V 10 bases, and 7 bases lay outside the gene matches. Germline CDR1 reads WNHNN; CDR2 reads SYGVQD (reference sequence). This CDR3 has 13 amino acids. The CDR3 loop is CANQGARADTQYF. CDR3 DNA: TGCGCCAATCAGGGGGCTAGGGCAGATACGCAGTATTTT.

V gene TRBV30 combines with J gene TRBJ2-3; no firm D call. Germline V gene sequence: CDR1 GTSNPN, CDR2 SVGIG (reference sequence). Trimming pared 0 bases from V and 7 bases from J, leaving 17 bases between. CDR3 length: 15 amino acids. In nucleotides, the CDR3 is TGTGCCTGGAGTGTACGCGGTAGTGTGCAGAATACGCAGTATTTT. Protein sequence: CAWSVRGSVQNTQYF.

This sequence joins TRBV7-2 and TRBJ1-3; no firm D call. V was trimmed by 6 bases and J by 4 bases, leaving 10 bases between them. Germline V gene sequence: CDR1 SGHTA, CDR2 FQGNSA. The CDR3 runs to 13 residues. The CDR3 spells CASSYSQGNTIYF. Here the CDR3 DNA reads TGTGCCAGCAGTTATAGCCAGGGAAACACCATATATTTT.

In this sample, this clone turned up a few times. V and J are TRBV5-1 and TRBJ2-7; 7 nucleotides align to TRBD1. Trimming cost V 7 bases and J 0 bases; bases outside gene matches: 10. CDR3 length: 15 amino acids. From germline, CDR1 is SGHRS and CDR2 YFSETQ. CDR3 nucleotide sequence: TGCGCCAGCCGTCCGGAAGGGGGCTCCTCCTACGAGCAGTACTTC. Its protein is CASRPEGGSSYEQYF.

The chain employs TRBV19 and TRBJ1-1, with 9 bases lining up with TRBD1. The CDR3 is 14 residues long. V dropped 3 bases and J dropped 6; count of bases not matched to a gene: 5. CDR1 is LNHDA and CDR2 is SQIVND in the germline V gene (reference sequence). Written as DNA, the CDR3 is TGTGCCAGTAGTATGGAGGACAGGGGAGCTGAAGCTTTCTTT. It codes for CASSMEDRGAEAFF.

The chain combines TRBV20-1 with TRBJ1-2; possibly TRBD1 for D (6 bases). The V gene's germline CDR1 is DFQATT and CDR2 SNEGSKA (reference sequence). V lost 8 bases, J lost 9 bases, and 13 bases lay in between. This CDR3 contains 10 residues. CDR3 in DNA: TGCAGTCCCGGGACATGGAGCTACACCTTC. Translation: CSPGTWSYTF.

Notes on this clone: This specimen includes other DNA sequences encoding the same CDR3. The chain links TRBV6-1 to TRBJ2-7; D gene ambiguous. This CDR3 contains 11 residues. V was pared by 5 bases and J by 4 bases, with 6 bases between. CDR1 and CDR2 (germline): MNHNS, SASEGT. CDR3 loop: CASSLYYEQYF. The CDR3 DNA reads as TGTGCCAGCAGTTTGTATTACGAGCAGTACTTC.

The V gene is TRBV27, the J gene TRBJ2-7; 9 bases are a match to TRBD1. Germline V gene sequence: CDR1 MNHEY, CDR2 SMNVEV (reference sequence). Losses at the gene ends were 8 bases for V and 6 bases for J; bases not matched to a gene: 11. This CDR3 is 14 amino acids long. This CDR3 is CASGNRDRVSEQYF. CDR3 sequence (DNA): TGTGCCAGCGGAAACCGGGACAGGGTATCCGAGCAGTACTTC.

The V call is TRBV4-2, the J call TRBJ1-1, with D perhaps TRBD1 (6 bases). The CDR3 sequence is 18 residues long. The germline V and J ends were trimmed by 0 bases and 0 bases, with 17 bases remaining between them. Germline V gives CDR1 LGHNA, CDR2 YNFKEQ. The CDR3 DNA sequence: TGTGCCAGCAGCCAAGACGTCCCGCAGGGGAATATGAACACTGAAGCTTTCTTT. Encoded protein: CASSQDVPQGNMNTEAFF.

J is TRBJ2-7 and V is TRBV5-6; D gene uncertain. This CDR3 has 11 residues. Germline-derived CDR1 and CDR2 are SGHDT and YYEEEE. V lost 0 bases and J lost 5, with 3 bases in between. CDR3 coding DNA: TGTGCCAGCAGCTTGGCCAACGAGCAGTACTTC. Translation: CASSLANEQYF.

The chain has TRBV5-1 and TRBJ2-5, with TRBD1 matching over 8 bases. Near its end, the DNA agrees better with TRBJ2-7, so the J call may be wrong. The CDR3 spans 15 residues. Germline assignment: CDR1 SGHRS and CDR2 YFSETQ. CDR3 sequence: CASSTDRGIVYEQYF. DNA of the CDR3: TGCGCCAGCAGCACCGACAGGGGAATCGTTTACGAGCAGTACTTC.

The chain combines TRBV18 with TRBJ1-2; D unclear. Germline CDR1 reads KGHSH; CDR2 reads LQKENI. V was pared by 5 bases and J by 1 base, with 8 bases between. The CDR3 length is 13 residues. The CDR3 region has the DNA TGTGCCAGCTCAAATACAGTTAACTATGGCTACACCTTC. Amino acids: CASSNTVNYGYTF.

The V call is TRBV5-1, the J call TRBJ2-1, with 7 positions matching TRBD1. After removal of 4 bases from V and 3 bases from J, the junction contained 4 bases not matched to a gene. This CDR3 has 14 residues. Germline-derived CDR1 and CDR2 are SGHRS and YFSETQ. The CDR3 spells CASSITGDYNEQFF. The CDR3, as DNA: TGCGCCAGCAGCATCACAGGGGACTACAATGAGCAGTTCTTC.

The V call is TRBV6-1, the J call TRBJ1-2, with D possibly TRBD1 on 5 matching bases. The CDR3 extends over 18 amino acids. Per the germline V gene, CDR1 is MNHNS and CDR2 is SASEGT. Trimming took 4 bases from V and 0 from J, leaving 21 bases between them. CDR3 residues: CASSAMMGGTSSNYGYTF. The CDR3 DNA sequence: TGTGCCAGCAGTGCCATGATGGGGGGTACGTCCTCTAACTATGGCTACACCTTC.

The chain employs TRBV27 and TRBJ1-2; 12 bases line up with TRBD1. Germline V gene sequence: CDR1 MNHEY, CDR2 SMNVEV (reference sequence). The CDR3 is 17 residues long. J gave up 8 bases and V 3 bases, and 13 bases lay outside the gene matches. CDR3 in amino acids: CASSFVSTGQGARGYTF. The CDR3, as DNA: TGTGCCAGCAGTTTCGTCTCCACGGGACAGGGGGCGAGGGGCTACACCTTC.

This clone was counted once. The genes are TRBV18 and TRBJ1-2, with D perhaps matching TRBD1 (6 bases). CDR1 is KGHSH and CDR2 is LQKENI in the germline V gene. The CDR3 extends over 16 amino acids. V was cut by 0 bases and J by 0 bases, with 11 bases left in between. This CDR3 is CASSPPGQGPNYGYTF. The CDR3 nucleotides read TGTGCCAGCTCACCACCCGGGCAGGGGCCTAACTATGGCTACACCTTC.

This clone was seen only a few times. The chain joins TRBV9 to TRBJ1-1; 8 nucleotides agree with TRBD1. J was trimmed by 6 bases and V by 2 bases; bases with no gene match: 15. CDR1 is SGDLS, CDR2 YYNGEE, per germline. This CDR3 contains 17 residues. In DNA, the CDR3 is TGTGCCAGCAGCGTCGGCCCACCGGGACAGGCAAACCCTGAAGCTTTCTTT. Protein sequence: CASSVGPPGQANPEAFF.